This T cell receptor beta chain stems from a study of T cell repertoires in cytomegalovirus infection. Background on the study: TCR beta signatures that were public indicated CMV infection and matching HLA type. Study-wide findings and caveats: CMV carriers having the relevant HLA were flagged by cumulative public TCR beta family frequency. Clonotypes of TCR beta that were HLA-C-restricted and CMV-specific dominated the ex vivo response.

TCRdb passed the reads through MiXCR, listing each CDR3 protein once. This sample has roughly 990,000 distinct CDR3 sequences; roughly 30% occur once, and the top ten carry 11% to 15%. Comments on this clonotype: The antigen remains undetermined.

The clonotype comes from a human donor in good health (CMV status not recorded). Some clones in this sample may be carry-over from other donors' samples. Source: cultured CD8+ T cells from PBMCs, taken from culture after CMV antigen stimulation.

CDR3 DNA: TGTGCCAGTAGGAAATCGGGACCGATAAACTATGGCTACACCTTC. Translated, it gives CASRKSGPINYGYTF. The chain links TRBV19 to TRBJ1-2; TRBD1 is a possible D gene (5 bases). Trimming stripped 6 bases from V and 2 bases from J, with 16 bases between. CDR3 size: 15 residues. CDR1 is LNHDA, CDR2 SQIVND, per germline (reference sequence).